One sample yielded the 32 T cell receptor beta chains listed below, sequenced in a study of T cells in Graves' hyperthyroidism and ophthalmopathy. RNA transcripts yielded amplified TCR beta CDR3 regions. During a first-round RT-PCR of the TCR CDR3, the HTBI primer set was used. TCRdb recomputed calls from the multiplex PCR reads with MiXCR, one row per CDR3 protein. The sample shows 700,000 or so distinct CDR3 sequences, less than 20% of them seen only once. Input material: blood. These TCRs come from a young man with Graves' hyperthyroidism.

In DNA form, the CDR3 reads TGTGCCAGCAGCCTTTATATCGGGGAGCTGTTTTTT. Amino acids: CASSLYIGELFF. This chain uses TRBV28 with TRBJ2-2; no clear D. CDR1 is MDHEN and CDR2 is SYDVKM in the germline V gene. The CDR3 extends over 12 amino acids. Trimming removed 6 bases from V and 7 bases from J, with 9 bases in between.

This clonotype was seen more than once but under ten times. This rearrangement joins TRBV5-1 to TRBJ2-1; D gene unclear. CDR3 size: 15 residues. The V gene's germline CDR1 is SGHRS and CDR2 YFSETQ. With 5 bases removed from V and 7 bases from J, the gap between germline ends came to 19 bases. This chain's CDR3 is CASSDSLLLYNEQFF. CDR3 nucleotides: TGCGCCAGCAGTGATAGCCTTTTGCTTTATAATGAGCAGTTCTTC.

The chain links TRBV5-4 to TRBJ1-3; 9 bases align to TRBD1. Germline CDR1 and CDR2: SGHNT and YYREEE (reference sequence). V lost 0 bases, J lost 2 bases, and 3 bases stayed unmatched. This CDR3 contains 16 residues. The CDR3: CASSLARDRAGNTIYF. CDR3 coding DNA: TGTGCCAGCAGCTTGGCCCGGGACAGGGCTGGAAACACCATATATTTT.

This chain joins TRBV5-1 and TRBJ2-2; D gene ambiguous. From germline, CDR1 is SGHRS and CDR2 YFSETQ. The CDR3 has 14 residues. V was clipped by 3 bases and J by 4 bases, with 10 bases between them. For the CDR3, the DNA is TGCGCCAGCAGCTCGGGTTGGGGCACCGGGGAGCTGTTTTTT. It translates to CASSSGWGTGELFF.

This chain joins TRBV19 and TRBJ2-1, with D maybe TRBD2 (5 bases). The germline CDR1 and CDR2 sequences are LNHDA and SQIVND (reference sequence). This CDR3 has 16 residues. V was cut by 1 base and J by 0 bases, with 10 bases left in between. The chain's CDR3 is CASSIVSGFSYNEQFF. The CDR3 region has the DNA TGTGCCAGTAGTATAGTGAGCGGATTCTCCTACAATGAGCAGTTCTTC. The full variable domain, in which reference TRBV19 and TRBJ2-1 provide the parts outside the CDR3, is DGGITQSPKYLFRKEGQNVTLSCEQNLNHDAMYWYRQDPGQGLRLIYYSQIVNDFQKGDIAEGYSVSREKKESFPLTVTSAQKNPTAFYLCASSIVSGFSYNEQFFGPGTRLTVL.

This chain uses TRBV6-1 with TRBJ2-1; D is unresolved. Germline CDR1 MNHNS, CDR2 SASEGT. Deletions cut 2 bases from V and 6 bases from J, with 8 bases between. The CDR3 is 13 residues long. Written as DNA, the CDR3 is TGTGCCAGCAGTGAAATGGGCGTCAATGAGCAGTTCTTC. Translated, it gives CASSEMGVNEQFF.

The table lists this clonotype with a count of one. This chain connects TRBV9 to TRBJ1-3; a possible D gene is TRBD1 (6 bases). The germline gives CDR1 SGDLS, CDR2 YYNGEE. V shed 0 bases and J shed 4 bases, with 14 bases lying between them. The CDR3 is 16 residues long. In DNA, the CDR3 is TGTGCCAGCAGCGTAGATCAGGGGTCGGCAGGAAACACCATATATTTT. Protein: CASSVDQGSAGNTIYF.

This clonotype has a count of ten or more. J is TRBJ2-5 and V is TRBV12-3 or TRBV12-4, with D unclear. The CDR3 loop spans 11 amino acids. Trimming left V 6 bases short and J 3 bases short, with 5 bases between. CDR3 sequence (DNA): TGTGCCAGCAGACCTAAAGAGACCCAGTACTTC. Its translation: CASRPKETQYF.

This clonotype was counted ten times or more. V usage is TRBV3-1 and J usage is TRBJ1-1; D is unresolved. The germline gives CDR1 LGHDT, CDR2 YNNKEL (reference sequence). Trimming removed 2 bases from V and 2 bases from J, with 9 bases in between. The CDR3 totals 14 residues. The CDR3 DNA is TGTGCCAGCAGCCAATTCGACCGAAACACTGAAGCTTTCTTT. Translated, it gives CASSQFDRNTEAFF.

This clonotype was observed a handful of times. The final CDR3 position lacks the conserved phenylalanine or tryptophan, pointing to a likely read error. The chain couples TRBV10-1 to TRBJ1-1; D uncertain. Germline V gene sequence: CDR1 WNHNN, CDR2 SYGVQD (reference sequence). V was cut by 0 bases and J by 1 base, with 15 bases left in between. The CDR3 covers 17 residues. This CDR3 is CASSESKIRSKNTEAFL. The CDR3 DNA is TGCGCCAGCAGTGAGTCGAAAATACGGTCGAAGAACACTGAAGCTTTCCTT.

This clonotype was seen repeatedly, ten times or more. The CDR3 nucleotides read TGTGCCAGCAGCTTAATGGACGGTCCCACAGATACGCAGTATTTT. It codes for CASSLMDGPTDTQYF. V gene TRBV7-3 combines with J gene TRBJ2-3; unclear D gene. V was shortened by 1 base and J by 2 bases, with 10 bases between the two germline ends. This CDR3 is 15 amino acids long. Germline V gene sequence: CDR1 SGHTA, CDR2 FQGTGA.

This clonotype came up a few times. The rearrangement joins TRBV25-1 to TRBJ2-3; D is possibly TRBD1 or TRBD2 (5 bases each). V shed 3 bases and J shed 2 bases, with 15 bases lying between them. Per germline, CDR1 MGHDK and CDR2 SYGVNS. The CDR3 loop spans 16 amino acids. The CDR3 coding sequence is TGTGCCAGCAGTGAGGGGACGGGCTCGCTCACAGATACGCAGTATTTT. This gives the protein CASSEGTGSLTDTQYF.

This clonotype was observed many times. The chain joins TRBV28 to TRBJ2-2; tentative D call: TRBD2 (6 bases). The V end lost 7 bases, the J end lost 7 bases, and 16 bases lay between the germline ends. The CDR3 totals 14 residues. Germline V CDR1 and CDR2: MDHEN, SYDVKM. The CDR3 region has the DNA TGTGCCAGCATTCCCGGGACTTCCGGCGGGGAGCTGTTTTTT. Translated: CASIPGTSGGELFF.

At least ten counts were recorded for this clonotype. The rearrangement links TRBV10-3 to TRBJ1-1, with D unclear. This CDR3 has 12 residues. V was shortened by 0 bases and J by 10 bases, with 9 bases between the two germline ends. Germline V gene lookup returns CDR1 ENHRY and CDR2 SYGVKD. CDR3 bases: TGTGCCATCAGTGAGTCGCATCCCCCAGCTTTCTTT. The encoded protein is CAISESHPPAFF.

In this sample, this clonotype turned up a few times. V usage is TRBV15 and J usage is TRBJ1-1; D possibly corresponds to TRBD1 (6 bases). The CDR3 loop spans 16 amino acids. The V end lost 1 base, the J end lost 1 base, and 13 bases lay between the germline ends. Germline-derived CDR1 and CDR2 are LNHNV and YYDKDF (reference sequence). The CDR3 DNA follows: TGTGCCACCAGCAGAGCCCCTAGACAGGCGAACACTGAAGCTTTCTTT. This gives the protein CATSRAPRQANTEAFF.

The chain employs TRBV14 and TRBJ1-5; D gene uncertain. V was trimmed by 3 bases and J by 3 bases, leaving 6 bases between them. Germline loops: CDR1 SGHDN, CDR2 FVKESK. The CDR3 length is 13 residues. The CDR3 nucleotides read TGTGCCAGCAGCCAGACCCTCAATCAGCCCCAGCATTTT. This translates into CASSQTLNQPQHF.

This clonotype was recorded a few times. This chain connects TRBV12-3 or TRBV12-4 to TRBJ1-5; D not certain. The CDR3 is made up of 13 amino acids. The V end was cut by 6 bases, the J end by 2 bases, with 8 bases between. DNA for the CDR3: TGTGCCAGCAGGGGTTTAGGCAATCAGCCCCAGCATTTT. This codes for CASRGLGNQPQHF.

This clonotype was found a few times. Given a much more abundant clone one base away, this may be a read error. This chain uses TRBV7-2 with TRBJ2-1, with 7 nucleotides matching TRBD1. The CDR3 is 13 residues long. The germline gives CDR1 SGHTA, CDR2 FQGNSA. The CDR3 sequence: CASSLDRINEQLF. CDR3 bases: TGTGCCAGCAGCTTGGACAGGATCAATGAGCAGCTCTTC.

The chain joins TRBV5-1 to TRBJ2-7; D possibly matches TRBD1 or TRBD2 (5 bases each). Trimming shortened V by 1 base and J by 7 bases, and 15 bases separated the two germline ends. The CDR3 has 14 residues. Looked up from germline, CDR1 is SGHRS and CDR2 is YFSETQ. The CDR3 protein is CASSLRGGPTEQYF. The CDR3 region has the DNA TGCGCCAGCAGCTTGCGGGGCGGCCCTACAGAGCAGTACTTC.

The V and J genes are TRBV2 and TRBJ2-3, with D maybe TRBD1 (5 bases). Germline V gene data show CDR1 as SNHLY and CDR2 as FYNNEI. CDR3 length: 13 residues. V lost 4 bases and J 2 bases, leaving 7 bases between the germline ends. The CDR3 DNA reads TGTGCCAGCAGTGGACAGTACACAGATACGCAGTATTTT. Translated: CASSGQYTDTQYF.

The genes are TRBV28 and TRBJ1-1; the D is unclear. The V end was cut by 4 bases, the J end by 6 bases, with 9 bases between. Germline CDR1 reads MDHEN; CDR2 reads SYDVKM. The CDR3 is 12 amino acids. In nucleotides, the CDR3 is TGTGCCAGCAGTTACGAGGATCCTGAAGCTTTCTTT. It translates to CASSYEDPEAFF.

In regard to this clonotype: A clone one base away is much larger, so this may be a read error. V usage is TRBV3-1 and J usage is TRBJ2-1, with 10 bases matching TRBD2. Unmatched junction bases numbered 3, after V lost 6 bases and J lost 4 bases. Germline V gene sequence: CDR1 LGHDT, CDR2 YNNKEL (reference sequence). The CDR3 length is 14 residues. For the CDR3, the DNA is TGTGCCAGCAGAGGACTAGCGGAGTACAATGAGCAGTTCTTC. Its translation is CASRGLAEYNEQFF.

This clonotype has a count of ten or more. V is TRBV12-3 or TRBV12-4 and J is TRBJ2-7; 8 bases are a match to TRBD1. This CDR3 is 14 amino acids long. V dropped 6 bases and J dropped 0; count of bases not matched to a gene: 4. CDR3 region: CASRDRGSSYEQYF. The CDR3 DNA reads TGTGCCAGCAGAGACAGGGGTAGCTCCTACGAGCAGTACTTC.

This clonotype was observed many times. V is TRBV7-9 and J is TRBJ2-1; the match to TRBD2 covers 7 bases. Germline V gene data show CDR1 as SEHNR and CDR2 as FQNEAQ (reference sequence). The CDR3 spans 16 residues. V lost 0 bases and J lost 2; bases outside the gene matches: 4. This chain's CDR3 is CASSLAASGTYNEQFF. As DNA, the CDR3 is TGTGCCAGCAGCTTAGCGGCAAGCGGGACCTACAATGAGCAGTTCTTC. The variable domain in full, completed from reference TRBV7-9 and TRBJ2-1, reads DTGVSQNPRHKITKRGQNVTFRCDPISEHNRLYWYRQTLGQGPEFLTYFQNEAQLEKSRLLSDRFSAERPKGSFSTLEIQRTEQGDSAMYLCASSLAASGTYNEQFFGPGTRLTVL.

This clonotype was observed at least ten times. The chain is built from TRBV20-1 and TRBJ1-1; D possibly corresponds to TRBD1 (5 bases). The CDR3 sequence is 11 residues long. CDR1 DFQATT and CDR2 SNEGSKA come from the germline V gene (reference sequence). The germline V and J ends were trimmed by 4 bases and 4 bases, with 7 bases remaining between them. The CDR3 spells CSATGFTEAFF. In DNA form, the CDR3 reads TGCAGTGCTACAGGGTTCACTGAAGCTTTCTTT.

This clonotype showed up just once. This chain joins TRBV18 and TRBJ2-7; TRBD2 aligns across 11 bases. The CDR3 totals 16 residues. J lost 3 bases, V lost 5 bases, and 9 bases had no gene match. Per the germline V gene, CDR1 is KGHSH and CDR2 is LQKENI. The chain's CDR3 is CASSSKAGTSGYEQYF. The CDR3 DNA follows: TGTGCCAGCTCATCAAAAGCCGGGACTAGCGGCTACGAGCAGTACTTC.

The V gene is TRBV5-1, the J gene TRBJ1-2; D is unclear. Germline CDR1 SGHRS, CDR2 YFSETQ. Trimming removed 0 bases from V and 6 bases from J, with 12 bases in between. The CDR3 loop spans 14 amino acids. CDR3 nucleotide sequence: TGCGCCAGCAGCTTGGTACATGGAGGCGATGGCTACACCTTC. Protein: CASSLVHGGDGYTF.

Of note for this clonotype: This may be a read error, as it is one base from a much larger clone. Here the CDR3 reads CASSRGTSGRSKNEQYF. The CDR3 bases are TGTGCCAGCAGCCGGGGGACTAGCGGGAGAAGTAAGAACGAGCAGTACTTC. This chain links TRBV27 with TRBJ2-7; 14 bases agree with TRBD2. The CDR3 runs 17 residues. CDR1 and CDR2 from the germline V gene are MNHEY and SMNVEV (reference sequence). V lost 6 bases to trimming and J lost 5 bases; unmatched junction nucleotides: 12.

The chain uses TRBV19 and TRBJ1-2; possible D gene TRBD1, 5 bases. From germline, CDR1 is LNHDA and CDR2 SQIVND (reference sequence). V gave up 10 bases and J gave up 7 bases, with 16 bases separating them. This CDR3 has 12 amino acids. For the CDR3, the DNA is TGTGCCACTAACGGCGGGGCGCGTGGCTACACCTTC. This encodes CATNGGARGYTF.

A word on this clonotype: Possible read error: a much larger clone is one base away. The chain uses TRBV29-1 and TRBJ2-5; 11 nucleotides align to TRBD2. The CDR3 totals 14 residues. Unmatched junction bases numbered 3, after V lost 1 base and J lost 5 bases. Germline assignment: CDR1 SQVTM and CDR2 ANQGSEA. DNA of the CDR3: TGCAGCGTTGAAGGGACTAGCGGGCCCGAGACCCAGTACTTC. It specifies CSVEGTSGPETQYF.

This clonotype was found many times. The chain uses TRBV3-1 and TRBJ1-5, with D maybe TRBD1 (5 bases). The V gene lost 0 bases and the J gene lost 7 bases, with 13 bases spanning the gap. This CDR3 spans 15 amino acids. Germline V gene lookup returns CDR1 LGHDT and CDR2 YNNKEL (reference sequence). The CDR3 protein is CASSQEGGGTQPQHF. CDR3 DNA sequence: TGTGCCAGCAGCCAAGAGGGTGGGGGGACCCAGCCCCAGCATTTT.

This clonotype was observed at least ten times. The J gene is TRBJ2-7, the V gene TRBV2; TRBD1 matches 10 bases. The CDR3 extends over 15 amino acids. Unmatched junction bases numbered 6, after V lost 5 bases and J lost 2 bases. Per the germline V gene, CDR1 is SNHLY and CDR2 is FYNNEI. In DNA, the CDR3 is TGTGCCAGCAGTCCGGACAGGGGGGAGGCCTACGAGCAGTACTTC. Its protein is CASSPDRGEAYEQYF.